The entry below gives a single T cell receptor (beta chain) sequence along with its context. Its target is not known. Researchers isolated CD4+ T cells once ten to eleven days of culture had elapsed. The CDR3 runs 12 residues. Per germline, CDR1 MNHNY and CDR2 SVGAGI (reference sequence). V lost 2 bases to trimming and J lost 4 bases, with 6 bases between them. The data originate from a study of vaccination effects on CD4 cells after COVID-19. General study findings and limits: Vaccine-induced clones in healthy vaccinees cross-reacted with common cold coronaviruses in only 1 of 255 cases.

Data came from immunoSEQ multiplex PCR; TCRdb stores just in-frame clones and leaves some out. This table holds 32,000 or so clones, 65% to 70% found once. The TCR originated in a human donor who received a COVID-19 vaccine. This material consisted of CD4+ T cells from PBMCs cultured without peptide, taken before COVID-19 vaccination. V and J are TRBV6-6 and TRBJ2-7; no clear D. CDR3: CASSYNEYEQYF. The DNA for the CDR3 is TGTGCCAGCAGTTACAATGAATACGAGCAGTACTTC.